This TCR beta chain was captured in a study of blood T cell repertoires in COVID-19. How the authors handled the data: How many nucleated cells were present was estimated from reference gene primer amplification. TCRdb keeps only in-frame clones here, not all; method: immunoSEQ multiplex PCR. V, J and clone size derive from that table, while D and trimming were established from the DNA sequence. The table records 120,000 or so clones, 65% to 90% of them present only once. CDR1 is SGDLS, CDR2 YYNGEE, per germline. The V gene end was trimmed by 6 bases and the J gene end by 2 bases; junction bases not matched to a gene: 7. The CDR3 has 15 amino acids.

V and J are TRBV9 and TRBJ2-2; 7 bases align to TRBD1. Sequencing was performed on peripheral blood. The clonotype was recovered from a human donor in a cohort sampled during active COVID-19. This chain's CDR3 is CASKNSGGNTGELFF. The CDR3 DNA reads as TGTGCCAGCAAAAATTCAGGGGGTAACACCGGGGAGCTGTTTTTT.